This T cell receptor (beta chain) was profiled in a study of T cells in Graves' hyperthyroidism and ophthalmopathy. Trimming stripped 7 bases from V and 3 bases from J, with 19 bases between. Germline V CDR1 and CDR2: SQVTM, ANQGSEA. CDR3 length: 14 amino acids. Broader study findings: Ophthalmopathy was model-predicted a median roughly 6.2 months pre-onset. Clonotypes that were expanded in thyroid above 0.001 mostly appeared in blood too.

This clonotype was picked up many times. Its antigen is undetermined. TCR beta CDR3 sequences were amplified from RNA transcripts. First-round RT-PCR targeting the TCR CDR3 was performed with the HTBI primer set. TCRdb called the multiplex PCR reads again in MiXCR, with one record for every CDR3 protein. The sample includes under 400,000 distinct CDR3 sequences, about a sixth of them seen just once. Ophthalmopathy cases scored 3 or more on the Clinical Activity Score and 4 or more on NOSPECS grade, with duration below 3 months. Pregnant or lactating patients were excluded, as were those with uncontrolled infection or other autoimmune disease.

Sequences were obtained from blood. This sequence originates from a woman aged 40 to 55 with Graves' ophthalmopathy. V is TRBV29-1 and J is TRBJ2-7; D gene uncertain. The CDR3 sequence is CSGVTGKGYYEQYF. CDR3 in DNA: TGCAGCGGTGTGACGGGTAAAGGGTACTACGAGCAGTACTTC.